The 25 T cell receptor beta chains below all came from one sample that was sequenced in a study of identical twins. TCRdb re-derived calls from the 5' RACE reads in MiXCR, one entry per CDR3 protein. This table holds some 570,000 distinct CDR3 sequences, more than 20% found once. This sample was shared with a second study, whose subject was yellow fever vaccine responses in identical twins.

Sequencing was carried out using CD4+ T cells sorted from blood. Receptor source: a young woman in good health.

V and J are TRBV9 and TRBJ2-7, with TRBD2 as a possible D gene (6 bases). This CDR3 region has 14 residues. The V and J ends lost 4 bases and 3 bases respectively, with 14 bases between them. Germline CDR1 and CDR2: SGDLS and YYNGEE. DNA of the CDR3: TGTGCCAGCAGCACGCGGGACGGGCGCTACGAGCAGTACTTC. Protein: CASSTRDGRYEQYF.

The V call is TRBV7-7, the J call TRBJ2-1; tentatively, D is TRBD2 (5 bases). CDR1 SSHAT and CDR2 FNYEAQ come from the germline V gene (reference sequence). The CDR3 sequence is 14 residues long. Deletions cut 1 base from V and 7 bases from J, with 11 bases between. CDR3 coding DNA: TGTGCCAGCAGCTTAGTCGGACGAGGGAATGAGCAGTTCTTC. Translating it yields CASSLVGRGNEQFF.

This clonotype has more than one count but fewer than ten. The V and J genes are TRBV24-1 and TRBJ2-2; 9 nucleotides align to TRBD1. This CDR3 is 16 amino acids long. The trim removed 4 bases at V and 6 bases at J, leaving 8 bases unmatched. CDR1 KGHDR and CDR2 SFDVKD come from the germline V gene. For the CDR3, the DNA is TGTGCCACCAGTGACCTAAACAGGGGGCCGTCCGGGGAGCTGTTTTTT. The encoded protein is CATSDLNRGPSGELFF.

The chain's CDR3 is CASSDPGLAGVEAGELFF. The CDR3 nucleotides read TGTGCCAGCAGTGACCCGGGACTAGCGGGAGTGGAGGCCGGGGAGCTGTTTTTT. The rearrangement uses TRBV2 and TRBJ2-2; 14 bases fit TRBD2. The CDR3 has 18 residues. The V gene end was trimmed by 3 bases and the J gene end by 6 bases; junction bases not matched to a gene: 9. Germline V gives CDR1 SNHLY, CDR2 FYNNEI.

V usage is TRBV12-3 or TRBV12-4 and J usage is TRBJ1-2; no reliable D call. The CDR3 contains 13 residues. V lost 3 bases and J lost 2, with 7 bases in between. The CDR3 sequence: CASSLIKNYGYTF. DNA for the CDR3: TGTGCCAGCAGTTTGATTAAGAACTATGGCTACACCTTC.

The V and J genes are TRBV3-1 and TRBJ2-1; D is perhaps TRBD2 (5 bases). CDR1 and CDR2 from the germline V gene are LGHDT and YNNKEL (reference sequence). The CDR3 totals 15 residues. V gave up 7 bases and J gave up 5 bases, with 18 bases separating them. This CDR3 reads CASTLEGIGDNEQFF. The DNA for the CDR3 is TGTGCCAGCACCCTAGAGGGAATCGGGGACAATGAGCAGTTCTTC.

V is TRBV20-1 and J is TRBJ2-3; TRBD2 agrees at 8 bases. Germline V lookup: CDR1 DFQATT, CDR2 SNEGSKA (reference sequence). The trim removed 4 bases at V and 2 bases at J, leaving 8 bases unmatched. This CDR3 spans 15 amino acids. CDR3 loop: CSANQLAADTDTQYF. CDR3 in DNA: TGCAGTGCTAACCAACTAGCGGCTGACACAGATACGCAGTATTTT.

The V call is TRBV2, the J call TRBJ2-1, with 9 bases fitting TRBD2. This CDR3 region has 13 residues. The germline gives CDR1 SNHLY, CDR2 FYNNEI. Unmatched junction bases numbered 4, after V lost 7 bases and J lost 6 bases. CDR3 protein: CASTSGVPNEQFF. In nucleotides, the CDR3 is TGTGCCAGCACTAGCGGGGTTCCCAATGAGCAGTTCTTC.

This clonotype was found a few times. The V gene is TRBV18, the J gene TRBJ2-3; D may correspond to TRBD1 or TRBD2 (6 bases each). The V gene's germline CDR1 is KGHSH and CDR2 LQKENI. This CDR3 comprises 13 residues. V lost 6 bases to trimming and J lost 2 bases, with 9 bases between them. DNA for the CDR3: TGTGCCAGCTCCCGGGGGCTCACAGATACGCAGTATTTT. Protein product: CASSRGLTDTQYF. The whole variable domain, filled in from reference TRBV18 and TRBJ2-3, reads NAGVMQNPRHLVRRRGQEARLRCSPMKGHSHVYWYRQLPEEGLKFMVYLQKENIIDESGMPKERFSAEFPKEGPSILRIQQVVRGDSAAYFCASSRGLTDTQYFGPGTRLTVL.

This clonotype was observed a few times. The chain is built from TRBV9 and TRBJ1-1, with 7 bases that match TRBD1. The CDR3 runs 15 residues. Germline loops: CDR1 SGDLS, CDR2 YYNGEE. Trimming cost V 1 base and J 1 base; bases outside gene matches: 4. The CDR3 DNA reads TGTGCCAGCAGCGTACTCGGACAGGCGAACACTGAAGCTTTCTTT. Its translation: CASSVLGQANTEAFF.

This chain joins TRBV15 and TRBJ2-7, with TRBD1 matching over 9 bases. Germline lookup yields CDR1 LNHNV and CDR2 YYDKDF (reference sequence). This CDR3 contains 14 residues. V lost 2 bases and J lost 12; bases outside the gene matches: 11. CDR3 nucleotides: TGTGCCACCAGCAGATCAGGGGGACAGGGAGGTCTGTACGTC. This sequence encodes CATSRSGGQGGLYV.

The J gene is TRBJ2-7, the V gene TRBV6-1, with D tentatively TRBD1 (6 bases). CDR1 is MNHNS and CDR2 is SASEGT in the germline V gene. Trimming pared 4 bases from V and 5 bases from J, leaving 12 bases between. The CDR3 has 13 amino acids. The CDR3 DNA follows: TGTGCCAGCAGTGCCACAGGGATTAACGAGCAGTACGTC. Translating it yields CASSATGINEQYV.

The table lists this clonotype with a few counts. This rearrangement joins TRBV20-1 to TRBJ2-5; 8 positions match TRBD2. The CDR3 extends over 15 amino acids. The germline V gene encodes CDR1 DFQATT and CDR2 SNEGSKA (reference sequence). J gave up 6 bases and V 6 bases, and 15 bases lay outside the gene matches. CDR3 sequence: CSAGGGATAGKTQYF. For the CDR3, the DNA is TGCAGTGCCGGGGGGGGAGCAACGGCGGGGAAGACCCAGTACTTC.

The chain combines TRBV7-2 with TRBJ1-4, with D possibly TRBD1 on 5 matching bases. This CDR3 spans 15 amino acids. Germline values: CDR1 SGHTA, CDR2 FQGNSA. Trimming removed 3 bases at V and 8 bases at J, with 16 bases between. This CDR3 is CASSLRGTAGEKLFF. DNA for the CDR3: TGTGCCAGCAGCTTGCGTGGGACGGCAGGAGAAAAACTGTTTTTT.

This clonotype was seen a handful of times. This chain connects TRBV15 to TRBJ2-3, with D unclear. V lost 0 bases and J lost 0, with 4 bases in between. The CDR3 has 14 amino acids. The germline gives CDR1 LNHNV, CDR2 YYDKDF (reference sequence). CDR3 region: CATSRDGSTDTQYF. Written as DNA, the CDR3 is TGTGCCACCAGCAGAGATGGGAGCACAGATACGCAGTATTTT.

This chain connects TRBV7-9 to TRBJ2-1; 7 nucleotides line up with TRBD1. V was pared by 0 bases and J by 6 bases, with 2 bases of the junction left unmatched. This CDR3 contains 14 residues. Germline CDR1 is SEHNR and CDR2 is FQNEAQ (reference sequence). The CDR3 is CASSLAGTANEQFF. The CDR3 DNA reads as TGTGCCAGCAGCTTAGCCGGGACAGCCAATGAGCAGTTCTTC.

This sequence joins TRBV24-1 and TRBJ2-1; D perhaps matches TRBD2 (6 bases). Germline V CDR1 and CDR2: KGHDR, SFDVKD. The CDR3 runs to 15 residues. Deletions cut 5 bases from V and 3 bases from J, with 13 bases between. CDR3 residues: CATSVGTLIYNEQFF. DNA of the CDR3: TGTGCCACCAGTGTAGGGACTCTAATCTACAATGAGCAGTTCTTC.

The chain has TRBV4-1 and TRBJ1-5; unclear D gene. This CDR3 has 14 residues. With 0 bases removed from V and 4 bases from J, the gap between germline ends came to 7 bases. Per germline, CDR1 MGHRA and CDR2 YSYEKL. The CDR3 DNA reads TGCGCCAGCAGCCAAGAGTCGGGGAATCAGCCCCAGCATTTT. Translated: CASSQESGNQPQHF.

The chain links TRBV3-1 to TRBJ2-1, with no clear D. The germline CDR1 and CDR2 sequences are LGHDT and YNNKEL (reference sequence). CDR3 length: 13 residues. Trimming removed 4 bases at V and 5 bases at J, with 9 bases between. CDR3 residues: CASSRGPNNEQFF. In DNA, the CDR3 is TGTGCCAGCAGCCGAGGACCTAACAATGAGCAGTTCTTC.

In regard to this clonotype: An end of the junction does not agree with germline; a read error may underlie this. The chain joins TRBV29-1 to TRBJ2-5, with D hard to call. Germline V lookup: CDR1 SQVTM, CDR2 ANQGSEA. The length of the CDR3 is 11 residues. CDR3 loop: CSVSLKETRYF. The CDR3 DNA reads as TGCAGCGTTTCCCTAAAAGAGACCCGGTACTTC.

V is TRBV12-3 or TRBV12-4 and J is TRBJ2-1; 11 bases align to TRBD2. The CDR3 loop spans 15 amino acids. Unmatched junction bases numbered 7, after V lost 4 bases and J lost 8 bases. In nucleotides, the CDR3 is TGTGCCAGCAGTTCTTTGACTAGCGGGAACGATGAGCAGTTCTTC. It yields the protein CASSSLTSGNDEQFF.

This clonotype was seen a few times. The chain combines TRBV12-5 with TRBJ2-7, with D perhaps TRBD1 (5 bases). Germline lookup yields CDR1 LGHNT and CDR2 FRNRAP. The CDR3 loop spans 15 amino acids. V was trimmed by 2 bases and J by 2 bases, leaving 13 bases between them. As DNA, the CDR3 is TGTGCTAGTGGTTTGAGTCAGGGTGGCGCCTACGAGCAGTACTTC. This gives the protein CASGLSQGGAYEQYF.

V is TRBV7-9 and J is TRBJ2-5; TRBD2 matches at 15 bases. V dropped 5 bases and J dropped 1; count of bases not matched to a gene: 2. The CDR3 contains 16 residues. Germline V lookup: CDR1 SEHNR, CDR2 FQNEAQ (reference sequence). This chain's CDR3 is CASSGLAGGIQETQYF. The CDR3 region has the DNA TGTGCCAGCAGCGGACTAGCGGGGGGGATCCAAGAGACCCAGTACTTC.

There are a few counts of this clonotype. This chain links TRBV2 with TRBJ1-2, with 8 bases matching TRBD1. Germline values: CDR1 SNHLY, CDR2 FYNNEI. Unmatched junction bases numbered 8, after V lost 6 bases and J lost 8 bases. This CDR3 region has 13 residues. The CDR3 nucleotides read TGTGCCAGCAGCCGACAGGGGCGGCTCGGCTACACCTTC. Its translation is CASSRQGRLGYTF.

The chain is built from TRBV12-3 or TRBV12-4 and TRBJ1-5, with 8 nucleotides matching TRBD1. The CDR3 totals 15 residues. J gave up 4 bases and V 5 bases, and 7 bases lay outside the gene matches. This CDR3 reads CASSPRTGLNQPQHF. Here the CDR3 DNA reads TGTGCCAGCAGTCCCCGGACAGGGCTTAATCAGCCCCAGCATTTT.